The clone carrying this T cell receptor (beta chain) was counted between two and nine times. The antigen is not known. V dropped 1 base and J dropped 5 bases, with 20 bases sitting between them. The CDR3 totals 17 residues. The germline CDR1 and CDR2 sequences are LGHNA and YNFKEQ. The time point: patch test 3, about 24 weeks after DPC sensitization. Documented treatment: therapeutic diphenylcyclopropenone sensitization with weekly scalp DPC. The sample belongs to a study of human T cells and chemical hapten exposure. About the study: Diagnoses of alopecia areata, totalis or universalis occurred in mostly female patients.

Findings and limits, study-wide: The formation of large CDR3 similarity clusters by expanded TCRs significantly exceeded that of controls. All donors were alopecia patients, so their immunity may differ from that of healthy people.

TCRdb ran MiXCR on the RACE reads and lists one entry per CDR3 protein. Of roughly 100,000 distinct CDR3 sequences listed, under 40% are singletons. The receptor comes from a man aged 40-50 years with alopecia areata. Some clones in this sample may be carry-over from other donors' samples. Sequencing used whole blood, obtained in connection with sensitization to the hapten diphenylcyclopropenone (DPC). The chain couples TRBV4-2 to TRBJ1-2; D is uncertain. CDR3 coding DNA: TGTGCCAGCAGCCAAGGGGGTACCGGCCTTTATATTTATGGCTACACCTTC. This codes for CASSQGGTGLYIYGYTF.